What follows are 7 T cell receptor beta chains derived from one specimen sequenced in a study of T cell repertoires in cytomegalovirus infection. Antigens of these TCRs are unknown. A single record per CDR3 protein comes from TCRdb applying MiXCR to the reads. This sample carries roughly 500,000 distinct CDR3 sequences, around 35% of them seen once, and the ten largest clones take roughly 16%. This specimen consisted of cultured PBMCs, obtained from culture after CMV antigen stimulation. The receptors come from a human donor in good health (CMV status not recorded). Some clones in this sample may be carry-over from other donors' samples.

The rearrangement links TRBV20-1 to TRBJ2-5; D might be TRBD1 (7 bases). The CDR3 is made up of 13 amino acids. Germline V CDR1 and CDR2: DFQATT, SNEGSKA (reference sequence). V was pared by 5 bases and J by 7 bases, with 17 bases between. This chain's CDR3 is CSAPTGAGGTQYF. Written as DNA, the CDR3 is TGCAGTGCTCCCACAGGGGCCGGGGGGACCCAGTACTTC.

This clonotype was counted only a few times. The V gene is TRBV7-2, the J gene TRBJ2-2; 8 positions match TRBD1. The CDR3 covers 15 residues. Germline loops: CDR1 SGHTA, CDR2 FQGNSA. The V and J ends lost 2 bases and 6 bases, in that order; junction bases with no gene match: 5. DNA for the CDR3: TGTGCCAGCAGCTTAAGTCAGGGGGCGTCCGGGGAGCTGTTTTTT. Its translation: CASSLSQGASGELFF.

CDR3 sequence (DNA): TGTGCCAGCAGTTTACGGGGGTCAGGAGACGAAAAACTGTTTTTT. Its protein product is CASSLRGSGDEKLFF. The chain combines TRBV28 with TRBJ1-4; D perhaps matches TRBD1 (5 bases). The CDR3 is made up of 15 amino acids. The V gene lost 2 bases and the J gene lost 8 bases, with 15 bases spanning the gap. Germline V lookup: CDR1 MDHEN, CDR2 SYDVKM.

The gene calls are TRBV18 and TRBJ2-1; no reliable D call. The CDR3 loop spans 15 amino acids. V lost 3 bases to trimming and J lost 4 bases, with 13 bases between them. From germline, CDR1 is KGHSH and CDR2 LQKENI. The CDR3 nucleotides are TGTGCCAGCTCACCGGTAACGGATCCATACAATGAGCAGTTCTTC. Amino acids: CASSPVTDPYNEQFF.

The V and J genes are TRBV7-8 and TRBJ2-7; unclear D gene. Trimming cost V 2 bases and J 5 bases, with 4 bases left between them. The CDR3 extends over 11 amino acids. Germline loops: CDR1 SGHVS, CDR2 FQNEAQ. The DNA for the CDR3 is TGTGCCAGCAGCTTACCGAACGAGCAGTACGTC. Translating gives CASSLPNEQYV.

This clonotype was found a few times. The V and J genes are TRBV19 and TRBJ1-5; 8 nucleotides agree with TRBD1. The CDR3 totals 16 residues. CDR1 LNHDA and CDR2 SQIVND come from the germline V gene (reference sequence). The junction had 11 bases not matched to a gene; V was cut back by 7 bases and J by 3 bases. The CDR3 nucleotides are TGTGCCAGTAAGAACAGGGGGACCAACCTCAATCAGCCCCAGCATTTT. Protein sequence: CASKNRGTNLNQPQHF.

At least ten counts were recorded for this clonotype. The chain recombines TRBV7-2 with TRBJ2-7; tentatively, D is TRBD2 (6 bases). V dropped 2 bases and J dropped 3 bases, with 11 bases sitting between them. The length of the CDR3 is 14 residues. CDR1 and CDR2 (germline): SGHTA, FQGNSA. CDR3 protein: CASSLYASDYEQYV. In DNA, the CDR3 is TGTGCCAGCAGCTTATATGCTAGCGACTACGAGCAGTACGTC.